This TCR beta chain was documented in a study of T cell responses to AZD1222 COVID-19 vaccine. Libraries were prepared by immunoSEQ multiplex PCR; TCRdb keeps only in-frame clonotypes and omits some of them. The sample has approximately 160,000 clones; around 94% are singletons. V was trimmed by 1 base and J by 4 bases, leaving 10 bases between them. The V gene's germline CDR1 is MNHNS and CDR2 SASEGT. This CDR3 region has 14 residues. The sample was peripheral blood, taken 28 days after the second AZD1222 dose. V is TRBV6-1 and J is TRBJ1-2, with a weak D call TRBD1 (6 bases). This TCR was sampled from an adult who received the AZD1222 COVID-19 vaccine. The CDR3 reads CASSEGGAGYGYTF. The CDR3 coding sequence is TGTGCCAGCAGTGAAGGGGGGGCGGGCTATGGCTACACCTTC.